A selection of T cell receptor beta chains follows, all from one sample in a study of human T cells and chemical hapten exposure. Via MiXCR, TCRdb re-called the RACE reads, giving one row per CDR3 protein. The table has 65,000 or so distinct CDR3 sequences, around 6.1% seen once. Specimen: whole blood. The source is a female donor in good health. Some clones in this sample may be carry-over from other donors' samples. CDR3s include the opening cysteine and the closing phenylalanine or tryptophan. Fields, in order: D gene, clone size, V gene, J gene, CDR3 protein, CDR3 DNA. D genes are given only for firm matches. Only some rows state a clone size, as once, few, many or a class for expanded clones.

NA,many,TRBV6-2/TRBV6-3,TRBJ2-3,CASSYVTRGDTQYF,TGTGCCAGCAGTTACGTGACGCGAGGGGATACGCAGTATTTT
NA,few,TRBV7-9,TRBJ2-7,CANHPPRGSYEQYF,TGTGCCAACCATCCCCCCCGGGGTTCCTACGAGCAGTACTTC
NA,many,TRBV7-2,TRBJ2-1,CASSLAIRGRQFF,TGTGCCAGCAGCTTGGCGATTAGGGGCAGGCAGTTCTTC
NA,many,TRBV12-3/TRBV12-4,TRBJ2-7,CASSPPSSYEQYF,TGTGCCAGCAGTCCGCCCAGCTCCTACGAGCAGTACTTC
NA,NA,TRBV28,TRBJ2-5,CASSWQRRGETQYF,TGTGCCAGCAGTTGGCAAAGGAGGGGAGAGACCCAGTACTTC
NA,many,TRBV6-2/TRBV6-3,TRBJ2-7,CASSPISGKPAYEQYF,TGTGCCAGCAGCCCGATCAGCGGAAAACCCGCCTACGAGCAGTACTTC
NA,many,TRBV29-1,TRBJ2-7,CACQNVYEQYF,TGCGCTTGTCAGAATGTCTACGAGCAGTACTTC
NA,few,TRBV20-1,TRBJ2-1,CSASPWRVSSYNEQFF,TGCAGTGCTAGTCCCTGGCGCGTGAGCTCCTACAATGAGCAGTTCTTC
TRBD1,few,TRBV10-2,TRBJ2-5,CASSGQGTFGTQYF,TGCGCCAGCTCGGGACAGGGGACTTTTGGGACCCAGTACTTC
TRBD2,many,TRBV6-2/TRBV6-3,TRBJ2-2,CASSYPVRSSGRNTGELFF,TGTGCCAGCAGTTACCCCGTTCGGTCTAGCGGGAGAAACACCGGGGAGCTGTTTTTT
NA,many,TRBV13,TRBJ1-2,CASSPGTFNYGYTF,TGTGCCAGCAGCCCGGGAACGTTTAACTATGGCTACACCTTC
TRBD1,few,TRBV3-1,TRBJ2-7,CASSQPTGGRYEQYF,TGTGCCAGCAGCCAACCGACAGGGGGTAGGTACGAGCAGTACTTC
TRBD2,NA,TRBV9,TRBJ2-2,CASSPLAGVAGELFF,TGTGCCAGCAGCCCGTTAGCGGGAGTAGCCGGGGAGCTGTTTTTT
NA,many,TRBV20-1,TRBJ1-6,CSTTQPLHF,TGCAGTACCACACAACCCCTCCACTTT
TRBD2,many,TRBV6-2/TRBV6-3,TRBJ2-1,CASSPGTSGRWTYNEQFF,TGTGCCAGCAGTCCCGGGACTAGCGGGAGGTGGACCTACAATGAGCAGTTCTTC
NA,few,TRBV7-8,TRBJ1-1,CASSLVGRNTEAFF,TGTGCCAGCAGCTTAGTCGGAAGGAACACTGAAGCTTTCTTT
NA,many,TRBV5-1,TRBJ2-3,CASSSWGPSTDTQYF,TGCGCCAGCAGCTCATGGGGGCCTAGCACAGATACGCAGTATTTT
TRBD2,many,TRBV16,TRBJ2-1,CASSQTGLAGLNEQFF,TGTGCCAGCAGCCAAACGGGACTAGCGGGACTCAATGAGCAGTTCTTC
NA,many,TRBV6-2/TRBV6-3,TRBJ2-1,CASSYLCNEQFF,TGTGCCAGCAGTTACCTATGCAATGAGCAGTTCTTC
TRBD1,few,TRBV9,TRBJ2-5,CASSTGTGGEETQYF,TGTGCCAGCAGCACAGGGACAGGGGGCGAAGAGACCCAGTACTTC
TRBD2,many,TRBV5-4,TRBJ2-1,CASSLEGLAANEQFF,TGTGCCAGCAGCTTGGAGGGACTAGCGGCCAATGAGCAGTTCTTC
NA,few,TRBV2,TRBJ1-5,CASTGRGVGQPQHF,TGTGCCAGCACGGGCAGGGGCGTGGGGCAGCCCCAGCATTTT
TRBD1,many,TRBV5-1,TRBJ2-7,CASSLTGGAVDEQYF,TGCGCCAGCAGCTTAACAGGGGGCGCGGTCGACGAGCAGTACTTC
TRBD2,many,TRBV4-2,TRBJ2-7,CASSQEQWGSGRAYEQYF,TGTGCCAGCAGCCAAGAGCAGTGGGGTAGCGGGAGGGCCTACGAGCAGTACTTC
NA,many,TRBV29-1,TRBJ1-1,CSAVGGPNTEAFF,TGCAGCGCGGTGGGGGGCCCGAACACTGAAGCTTTCTTT
NA,NA,TRBV6-5,TRBJ1-2,CASRGTGRGNYGYTF,TGTGCCAGCAGGGGAACGGGCCGGGGAAACTATGGCTACACCTTC
NA,few,TRBV4-1,TRBJ2-5,CASSSYRQETQYF,TGCGCCAGCAGCAGCTACAGGCAAGAGACCCAGTACTTC
NA,many,TRBV2,TRBJ2-7,CASSGPPGNREQYF,TGTGCCAGCAGTGGGCCTCCGGGGAACCGCGAGCAGTACTTC
TRBD2,many,TRBV6-5,TRBJ2-7,CASSPESGALYEQYF,TGTGCCAGCAGTCCCGAGAGCGGGGCCCTCTACGAGCAGTACTTC
TRBD2,many,TRBV29-1,TRBJ2-2,CSAGTSWTGELFF,TGCAGCGCCGGGACTAGCTGGACCGGGGAGCTGTTTTTT
NA,many,TRBV10-3,TRBJ1-6,CAISEGVLSPLHF,TGTGCCATCAGTGAGGGTGTACTGTCACCCCTCCACTTT
NA,few,TRBV12-3/TRBV12-4,TRBJ1-6,CASSKTQTNSPLHF,TGTGCCAGCAGCAAGACACAGACTAATTCACCCCTCCACTTT
TRBD1,NA,TRBV6-6,TRBJ2-1,CASKGQDNEQFF,TGTGCCAGCAAGGGACAGGACAATGAGCAGTTCTTC
NA,few,TRBV7-2,TRBJ1-1,CASSLGVSAEAFF,TGTGCCAGCAGCTTGGGGGTCTCCGCTGAAGCTTTCTTT
TRBD2,NA,TRBV2,TRBJ2-1,CASTGLAGAHEQFF,TGTGCCAGCACTGGACTAGCGGGAGCCCACGAGCAGTTCTTC
NA,few,TRBV7-8,TRBJ1-5,CASSLGQGRWPQHF,TGTGCCAGCAGCTTAGGGCAGGGGCGGTGGCCCCAGCATTTT
NA,many,TRBV4-1,TRBJ1-5,CASSQGALSNQPQHF,TGCGCCAGCAGCCAAGGGGCTTTAAGCAATCAGCCCCAGCATTTT
NA,NA,TRBV12-3/TRBV12-4,TRBJ2-1,CASSRGLVDGVTDEQFF,TGTGCCAGCAGCCGCGGGCTGGTCGATGGGGTCACGGATGAGCAGTTCTTC
NA,many,TRBV20-1,TRBJ2-5,CSARDGTHKLGQETQYF,TGCAGTGCTAGGGATGGGACACACAAACTGGGACAAGAGACCCAGTACTTC
NA,NA,TRBV19,TRBJ1-4,CASSFNRAGGEKLFF,TGTGCCAGTAGTTTCAACCGGGCCGGCGGCGAAAAACTGTTTTTT
TRBD2,few,TRBV28,TRBJ2-1,CASSSSGGRVNEQFF,TGTGCCAGCAGTTCCTCTGGCGGGAGGGTCAATGAGCAGTTCTTC